This T cell receptor beta chain was recorded in a study of T-cell reconstitution after alpha-beta-depleted transplantation in children. This clonotype was counted a few times. Molecular barcoding with unique molecular identifiers was used for the TCRbeta library. From the PCR reads, TCRdb called clonotypes with MiXCR, one entry per CDR3 protein. The table includes about a million distinct CDR3 sequences, 25% to 35% detected once. The CDR3 totals 15 residues. Trimming shortened V by 6 bases and J by 4 bases, and 17 bases separated the two germline ends. Germline lookup yields CDR1 MNHEY and CDR2 SVGEGT.

V gene TRBV6-2 or TRBV6-3 combines with J gene TRBJ2-3; D gene uncertain. The specimen comprised PBMCs, mostly from graft donor cells, sampled 360 days after TCRalphabeta/CD19-depleted stem cell transplant. This receptor was taken from a boy younger than two who had a stem cell transplant for SCID, so the T cells may come from the graft donor. Here the CDR3 reads CASSLISPWPDTQYF. The CDR3 nucleotides are TGTGCCAGCAGCTTGATCTCCCCCTGGCCAGATACGCAGTATTTT.